This entry describes one T cell receptor beta chain. This entry belongs to a study of blood T cell repertoires in COVID-19. The wider study: From the United States, Italy and Spain came samples of acute and convalescent COVID-19.

With 4 bases clipped from V and 3 bases from J, the junction kept 8 bases outside the gene matches. The CDR3 has 16 residues. Germline V gives CDR1 KGHSH, CDR2 LQKENI. Sequenced by immunoSEQ multiplex PCR; TCRdb stores in-frame clones only, minus some. The sample shows some 39,000 clones, 85% of them seen only once. The chain combines TRBV18 with TRBJ2-2, with TRBD1 matching over 7 bases. This TCR was sampled from a man in his 60s with acute or convalescent COVID-19. What was sequenced was peripheral blood. This CDR3 reads CASSRSDRKDTGELFF. CDR3 bases: TGTGCCAGCTCACGATCGGACAGGAAAGACACCGGGGAGCTGTTTTTT.